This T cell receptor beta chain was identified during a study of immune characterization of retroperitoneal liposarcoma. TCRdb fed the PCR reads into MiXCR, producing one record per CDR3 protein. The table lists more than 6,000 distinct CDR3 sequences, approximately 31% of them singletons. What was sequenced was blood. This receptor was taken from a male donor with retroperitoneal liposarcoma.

CDR3 sequence reads: CASSLSGFKAFF. CDR3 DNA: TGTGCCAGCAGCTTGTCAGGGTTTAAAGCTTTCTTT. The V gene is TRBV7-2, the J gene TRBJ1-1, with D possibly TRBD1 on 5 matching bases. The germline V and J ends were trimmed by 3 bases and 9 bases, with 11 bases remaining between them. Germline V gives CDR1 SGHTA, CDR2 FQGNSA. The CDR3 runs 12 residues.